The source of this T cell receptor beta chain is a study of CD8 T cells in ankylosing spondylitis. The V gene's germline CDR1 is SGHRS and CDR2 YFSETQ. CDR3 length: 15 residues. The trim removed 5 bases at V and 5 bases at J, leaving 10 bases unmatched. This clonotype has just a few counts. In TCRdb, the 5' RACE reads were re-called with MiXCR into one record per CDR3 protein. The repertoire holds 250,000 to 350,000 distinct CDR3 sequences, with 20% as singletons. The source is a female donor with ankylosing spondylitis or in good health (not recorded which). Material for sequencing was blood, either unsorted or a sorted T cell fraction (not recorded which). The rearrangement joins TRBV5-1 to TRBJ2-1; 7 nucleotides match TRBD2. The CDR3 spells CASRPEILANNEQFF. DNA of the CDR3: TGCGCCAGCAGGCCTGAAATACTAGCGAACAATGAGCAGTTCTTC.